Sequencing of this T cell receptor (beta chain) was carried out in a study of beta chain features in type 1 diabetes. Worth noting for this clone: Antigen unknown.

With 0 bases removed from V and 2 bases from J, the gap between germline ends came to 11 bases. This CDR3 has 17 amino acids. CDR1 and CDR2 from the germline V gene are LGHNA and YNFKEQ. Study-level points and caveats: TCRB repertoires of naive, central memory and Treg cells appeared more similar among patients than among healthy donors. Shorter TCRB CDR3s, moderately but significantly so, were found in Type 1 diabetes patients in all four CD4+ subsets. Fewer junction insertions and more nucleotide deletions appeared in type 1 diabetes patients.

What was sequenced were expressed TCRB transcripts, since all of the isolated RNA had been reverse transcribed. This table comes from immunoSEQ multiplex PCR, and its TCRdb copy is limited to in-frame clones, with some not included. In the table there are 120,000 or so clones, about a sixth of which are singletons. Averaging roughly 120 mL, one heparinised blood draw was given by each donor. Sorting with CD45RO/CCR7/CD25/CD127/CD95/CD27 yielded naive, central memory, regulatory and stem-like memory CD4+ cells. This TCR was sampled from a man aged 30-40 years with type 1 diabetes. The rearrangement joins TRBV4-2 to TRBJ2-6, with D perhaps TRBD1 (5 bases). Sequenced sample: central memory CD4+ T cells from blood. The CDR3 sequence is CASSQDLQGAGANVLTF. CDR3 nucleotide sequence: TGTGCCAGCAGCCAAGATCTCCAAGGGGCTGGGGCCAACGTCCTGACTTTC.